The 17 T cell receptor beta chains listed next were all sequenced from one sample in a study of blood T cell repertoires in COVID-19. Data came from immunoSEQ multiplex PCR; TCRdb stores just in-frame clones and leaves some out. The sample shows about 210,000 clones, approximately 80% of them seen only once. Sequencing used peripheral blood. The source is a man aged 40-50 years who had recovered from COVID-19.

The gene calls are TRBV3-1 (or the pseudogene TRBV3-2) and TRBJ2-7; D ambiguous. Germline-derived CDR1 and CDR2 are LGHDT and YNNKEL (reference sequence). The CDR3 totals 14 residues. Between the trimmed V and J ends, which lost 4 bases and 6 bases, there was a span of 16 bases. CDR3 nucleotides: TGTGCCAGCAGCCCTCTACTGAACCTTACCGAGCAGTACTTC. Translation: CASSPLLNLTEQYF.

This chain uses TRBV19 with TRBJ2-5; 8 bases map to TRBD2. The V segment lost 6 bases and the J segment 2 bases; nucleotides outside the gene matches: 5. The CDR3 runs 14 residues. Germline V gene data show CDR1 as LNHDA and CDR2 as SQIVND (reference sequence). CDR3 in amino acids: CASSVLAGQETQYF. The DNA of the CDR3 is TGTGCCAGTAGCGTCTTAGCGGGGCAAGAGACCCAGTACTTC.

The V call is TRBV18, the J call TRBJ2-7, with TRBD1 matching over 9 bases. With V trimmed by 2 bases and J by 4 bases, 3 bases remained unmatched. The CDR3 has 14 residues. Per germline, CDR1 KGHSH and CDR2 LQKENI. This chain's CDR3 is CASSPGTGLYEQYF. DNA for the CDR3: TGTGCCAGCTCACCAGGGACAGGGCTGTACGAGCAGTACTTC.

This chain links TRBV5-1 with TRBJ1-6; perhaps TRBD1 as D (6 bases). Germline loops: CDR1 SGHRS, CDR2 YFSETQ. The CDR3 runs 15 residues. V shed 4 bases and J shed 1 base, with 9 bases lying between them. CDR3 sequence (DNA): TGCGCCAGCAGCCCACAGGGATCCTATAATTCACCCCTCCACTTT. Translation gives CASSPQGSYNSPLHF.

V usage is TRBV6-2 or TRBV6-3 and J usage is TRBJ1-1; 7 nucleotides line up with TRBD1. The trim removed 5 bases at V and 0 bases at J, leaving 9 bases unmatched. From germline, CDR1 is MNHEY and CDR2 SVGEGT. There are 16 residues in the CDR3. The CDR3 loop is CASSSALGQLNTEAFF. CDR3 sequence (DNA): TGTGCCAGCAGTAGCGCCCTGGGACAGCTGAACACTGAAGCTTTCTTT.

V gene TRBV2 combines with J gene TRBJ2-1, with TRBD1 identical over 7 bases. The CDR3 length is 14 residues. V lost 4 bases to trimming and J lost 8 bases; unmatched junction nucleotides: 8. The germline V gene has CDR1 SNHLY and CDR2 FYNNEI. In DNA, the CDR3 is TGTGCCAGCAGTGGGGACAGAAGTAGCGATGAGCAGTTCTTC. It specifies CASSGDRSSDEQFF.

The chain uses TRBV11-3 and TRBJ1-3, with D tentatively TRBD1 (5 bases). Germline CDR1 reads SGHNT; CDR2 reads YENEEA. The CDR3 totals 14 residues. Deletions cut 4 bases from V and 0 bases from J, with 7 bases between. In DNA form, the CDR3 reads TGTGCCAGCAGCTCCACAGGCTCTGGAAACACCATATATTTT. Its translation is CASSSTGSGNTIYF.

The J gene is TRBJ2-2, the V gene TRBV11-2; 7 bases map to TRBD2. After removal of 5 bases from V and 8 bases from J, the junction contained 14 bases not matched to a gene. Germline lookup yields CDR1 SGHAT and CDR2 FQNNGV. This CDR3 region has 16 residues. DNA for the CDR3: TGTGCCAGCAGCCCCGGCAGCGGGGCGCTAATGGGGGAGCTGTTTTTT. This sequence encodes CASSPGSGALMGELFF.

In nucleotides, the CDR3 is TGTGCCAGCAGCTTAGAGGTAGGGAGATGGGGATCAACCACCGGGGAGCTGTTTTTT. It specifies CASSLEVGRWGSTTGELFF. V gene TRBV13 combines with J gene TRBJ2-2, with D possibly matching TRBD2 (5 bases). Germline V gene sequence: CDR1 PRHDT, CDR2 FYEKMQ (reference sequence). This CDR3 spans 19 amino acids. Trimming cost V 1 base and J 4 bases, with 22 bases left between them.

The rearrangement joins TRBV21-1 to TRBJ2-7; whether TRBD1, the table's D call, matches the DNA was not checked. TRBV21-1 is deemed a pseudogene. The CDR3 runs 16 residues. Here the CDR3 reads CASSIFGTGGVYEQYF. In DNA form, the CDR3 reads TGTGCCAGCAGCATCTTTGGGACAGGGGGGGTCTACGAGCAGTACTTC.

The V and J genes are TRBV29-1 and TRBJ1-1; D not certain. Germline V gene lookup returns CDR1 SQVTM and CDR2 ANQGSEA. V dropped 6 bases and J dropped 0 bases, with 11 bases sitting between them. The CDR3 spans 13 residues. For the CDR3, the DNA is TGCAGCGTCAAAATAGACATGAACACTGAAGCTTTCTTT. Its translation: CSVKIDMNTEAFF.

CDR3: CATSREGQGWTEAFF. CDR3 coding DNA: TGTGCCACCAGCAGAGAGGGACAGGGATGGACTGAAGCTTTCTTT. The J gene is TRBJ1-1, the V gene TRBV15; 9 bases line up with TRBD1. Germline CDR1 is LNHNV and CDR2 is YYDKDF (reference sequence). The CDR3 is 15 amino acids. The J segment lost 5 bases and the V segment lost 0 bases, leaving 4 bases of the junction unmatched.

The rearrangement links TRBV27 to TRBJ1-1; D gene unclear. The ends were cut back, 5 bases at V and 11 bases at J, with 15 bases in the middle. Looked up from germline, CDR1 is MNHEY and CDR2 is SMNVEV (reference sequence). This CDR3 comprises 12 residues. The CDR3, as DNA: TGTGCCAGCAGTGACGGACTATTTGGCGCTTTCTTT. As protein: CASSDGLFGAFF.

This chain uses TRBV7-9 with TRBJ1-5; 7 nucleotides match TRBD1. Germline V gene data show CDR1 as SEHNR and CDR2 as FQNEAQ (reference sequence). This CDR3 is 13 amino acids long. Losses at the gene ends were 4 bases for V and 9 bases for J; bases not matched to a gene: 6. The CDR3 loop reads CASSYGQVMPQHF. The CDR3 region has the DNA TGTGCCAGCAGCTATGGACAGGTGATGCCCCAGCATTTT.

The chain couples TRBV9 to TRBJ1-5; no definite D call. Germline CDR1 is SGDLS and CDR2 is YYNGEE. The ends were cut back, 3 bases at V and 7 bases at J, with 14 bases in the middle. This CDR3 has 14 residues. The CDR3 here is CASSASGGWQPQHF. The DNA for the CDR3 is TGTGCCAGCAGCGCATCAGGAGGGTGGCAGCCCCAGCATTTT.

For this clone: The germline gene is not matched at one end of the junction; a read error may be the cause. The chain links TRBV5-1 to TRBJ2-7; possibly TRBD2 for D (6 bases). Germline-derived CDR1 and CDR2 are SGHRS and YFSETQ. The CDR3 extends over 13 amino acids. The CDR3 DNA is TGCGTCAGCAGCTTGGACTACTCCTACGAGCAGTACTTC. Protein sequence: CVSSLDYSYEQYF.

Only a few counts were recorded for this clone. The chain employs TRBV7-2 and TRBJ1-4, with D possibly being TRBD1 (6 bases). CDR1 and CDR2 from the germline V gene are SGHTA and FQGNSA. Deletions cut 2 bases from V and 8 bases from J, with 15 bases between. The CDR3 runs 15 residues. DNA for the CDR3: TGTGCCAGCAGCTTATTCGGGGGGCGGGAGGAAAAACTGTTTTTT. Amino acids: CASSLFGGREEKLFF.